Given below is one T cell receptor (beta chain) in context. The target antigen is unknown. The data derive from a study of beta chain features in type 1 diabetes. Study-wide results and limits: Shorter templates may be favored by PCR, equally so in patients and controls.

Germline V gives CDR1 SGHTA, CDR2 FQGNSA. J lost 4 bases, V lost 0 bases, and 7 bases had no gene match. This CDR3 comprises 16 residues. Reverse transcribing all isolated RNA meant expressed TCRB transcripts were sequenced. Repertoires were generated with immunoSEQ multiplex PCR, while TCRdb's copy carries only in-frame clones and drops some. The sample comprises hundreds of thousands of clones, about 17% of which are singletons, and 0.02% to 0.03% rests with the top ten. The single heparinised draw taken from each donor contained approximately 100 mL of blood on average. The sequence was collected from a woman aged 18 to 35 in good health. This chain links TRBV7-2 with TRBJ2-7; the match to TRBD1 covers 9 bases. The sequencing sample was made of naive CD4+ T cells from blood. CDR3 sequence: CASSLASGQGAYEQYF. The DNA for the CDR3 is TGTGCCAGCAGCTTAGCGTCGGGACAGGGAGCTTACGAGCAGTACTTC.